This T cell receptor beta chain appears in the sequencing data of a study of CD8+CD57+ T cells in acquired aplastic anemia. The template for TCR beta VDJ and CDR3 sequence profiling was genomic DNA. TCRdb recomputed calls from the reads with MiXCR, one row per CDR3 protein. The table lists approximately 180,000 distinct CDR3 sequences, roughly 48% of them singletons. The patients chosen for sequencing had shown expansion of CD8+CD57+ cells (detected by flow cytometry). As concerns this clonotype: Possible read error: a much larger clone is one base away.

There are 16 residues in the CDR3. The rearrangement uses TRBV12-3 or TRBV12-4 and TRBJ2-3, with a weak D call TRBD2 (7 bases). The origin of this receptor is a human donor with aplastic anemia. Sequencing was done on a sample of sorted CD4+, CD8+, or CD8+CD57+ T cells (not recorded which) from PBMCs. This CDR3 is CASHWGGLGGTGTQYF. The CDR3 DNA reads TGTGCCAGCCATTGGGGGGGCCTCGGAGGCACAGGTACGCAGTATTTT.